This T cell receptor (beta chain) was captured in a study of blood T cell repertoires in COVID-19. Grouping used clinical history reported by participants in a survey and questionnaire. From germline, CDR1 is SGHTS and CDR2 YDEGEE. The CDR3 consists of 15 residues. J gave up 5 bases and V 2 bases, and 8 bases lay outside the gene matches. Sequencing was performed with immunoSEQ multiplex PCR; in TCRdb, only in-frame clones are kept and a portion is missing. The profile shows about 280,000 clones, 80% to 90% of them singletons. The chain is built from TRBV5-8 and TRBJ2-3, with TRBD1 identical over 7 bases. Sequencing was performed on PBMCs or T cells enriched from blood (not recorded which). This sequence was found in a woman under 40 with acute COVID-19. The CDR3 coding sequence is TGTGCCAGCAGCTTCGCCAAGGGGGCTATAGATACGCAGTATTTT. Translated, it gives CASSFAKGAIDTQYF.